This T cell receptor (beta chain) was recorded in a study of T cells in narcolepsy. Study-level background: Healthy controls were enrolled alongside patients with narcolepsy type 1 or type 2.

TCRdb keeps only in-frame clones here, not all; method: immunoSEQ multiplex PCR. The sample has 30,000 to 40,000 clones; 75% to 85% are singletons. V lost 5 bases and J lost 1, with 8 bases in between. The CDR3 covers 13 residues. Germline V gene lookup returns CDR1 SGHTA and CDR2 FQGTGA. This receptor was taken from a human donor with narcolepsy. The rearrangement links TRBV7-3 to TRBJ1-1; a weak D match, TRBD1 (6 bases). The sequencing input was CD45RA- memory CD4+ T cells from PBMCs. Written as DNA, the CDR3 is TGTGCCAGCAGCCAGGGACAGAACACTGAAGCTTTCTTT. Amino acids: CASSQGQNTEAFF.